This T cell receptor beta chain is drawn from a study of T cells in Graves' hyperthyroidism and ophthalmopathy (dated by TCRdb to the late 2010s). About the investigation overall: Peripheral blood was collected at initial diagnosis, before any treatment. The roughly 100 discovery patients were randomly split 7:3 into training and test sets. The paper reports TCR Vbeta CDR3 sequencing of 130 to 150 peripheral blood samples: 43 ophthalmopathy, about 75 hyperthyroidism and around 17 progressor patients. Thyroid tissue and blood T-cell repertoires from more than five Graves' hyperthyroidism patients were also compared in the study. TCR V-J signatures able to tell the groups apart were searched for in a discovery cohort of 95 to 100 patients, of whom over 40 had Graves' ophthalmopathy and around 58 had stable Graves' hyperthyroidism. Prospective prediction of ophthalmopathy was tested in an independent validation cohort of 18 to 20 hyperthyroidism patients and around 16 patients who later progressed to ophthalmopathy. Once sampling was done, hyperthyroidism patients were given methimazole at a starting dose of 30 mg daily, whereas ophthalmopathy patients were given high-dose intravenous methylprednisolone. Results and caveats for the whole study, not just this receptor: No statistical method was used to fix the sample size in advance, and group allocation was not hidden from the investigators. During validation, the model predicted progression to ophthalmopathy a median of roughly 7.1 months ahead of onset, with 70.59% sensitivity and almost 75% specificity. In cross-validation, a model built on a 13 V-J signature told ophthalmopathy apart from stable hyperthyroidism with less than 90% sensitivity and roughly 82% specificity, and in testing the same model reached 80%/75%. Most expanded thyroid clonotypes (frequency above 0.001) were also detected in blood, a finding suggesting that blood repertoires may reflect thyroid immune responses.

Graves' hyperthyroidism was defined as stable when no progression to ophthalmopathy occurred over 18 months of follow-up. Hyperthyroidism patients were newly diagnosed, had a disease duration of under 2 months, and were aged 18 to 65 years. Exclusion was applied to patients with uncontrolled infections, other autoimmune diseases, pregnancy or lactation. Clinical symptoms, serum thyroxine and TRAb, thyroid ultrasound, and orbital computed tomography formed the basis for the diagnoses. Ficoll-Paque density gradient centrifugation was used to isolate PBMCs from about 10 ml of fresh peripheral blood. Trizol reagent was used to extract total RNA, and RNA quality was then checked on an Agilent 2100 Bioanalyzer. There are many counts of this clonotype. Its antigen is still unknown. No base quality information exists; no much larger clone differs at one position. TCR beta CDR3 regions were amplified from RNA transcripts. For the first round of RT-PCR on the TCR CDR3, the HTBI primer set was used together with the Qiagen OneStep RT-PCR kit. The libraries were constructed in a second round of multiplex PCR and then size-selected and purified. Paired-end sequencing of the libraries was performed with 100 bp reads on an Illumina HiSeq2000. The study's own analysis went as follows. SOAPnuke was used to process the raw data, throwing out any read that contained adapters or uncalled bases, had a mean Phred below 15, or lacked an exact constant-primer or identifier match. High-quality paired reads were merged with COPE v1.2.5, and unique nucleotide sequences were defined as clonotypes. MiTCR v1.1 was used to align the clonotypes against IMGT TRBV, TRBD and TRBJ reference segments. Analysis was restricted to V-J combinations with a frequency above 0.0001, which covered 99.2% of repertoires. The TCS score was defined as F50 (clonal expansion) divided by E x V (chaos), with BLOSUM62-based TCRdist calculated between CDR3 peptides within each V-J. Welch's t-statistics and random forest reduced 514 V-J features to some 14, which were used in a naive Bayes classifier (R e1071). TCRdb trimmed public reads at Q25 via fastp, called clones via MiXCR and kept in-frame beta chains. Records with the same CDR3 protein are collapsed into one entry carrying the most frequent genes and DNA. For this entry, the V and J calls and clone size follow TCRdb and not the study's own pipeline. The sample table lists roughly 720,000 distinct CDR3 sequences, 17% of them with a count of one. Together, the top ten hold 15% of the sample.

The germline V gene (reference sequence) provides CDR1 MNHEY and CDR2 SMNVEV. The germline V and J ends show losses of 3 bases and 4 bases respectively, and no gene match explains 3 bases of the junction. The CDR3 runs 15 amino acids, cysteine and phenylalanine included. Kept here is only the CDR3 DNA, which spans 45 bases and is read in frame from base 1. The sequencing sample was made of blood. The clonotype was recovered from a man in his fifties or sixties with Graves' hyperthyroidism. The chain is encoded by TRBV27 joined to TRBJ1-2; a stretch of 12 junction bases matches TRBD1. CDR3 region: CASSFGTGGRYGYTF. The DNA sequence reads TGTGCCAGCAGTTTTGGGACAGGGGGCCGCTATGGCTACACCTTC.